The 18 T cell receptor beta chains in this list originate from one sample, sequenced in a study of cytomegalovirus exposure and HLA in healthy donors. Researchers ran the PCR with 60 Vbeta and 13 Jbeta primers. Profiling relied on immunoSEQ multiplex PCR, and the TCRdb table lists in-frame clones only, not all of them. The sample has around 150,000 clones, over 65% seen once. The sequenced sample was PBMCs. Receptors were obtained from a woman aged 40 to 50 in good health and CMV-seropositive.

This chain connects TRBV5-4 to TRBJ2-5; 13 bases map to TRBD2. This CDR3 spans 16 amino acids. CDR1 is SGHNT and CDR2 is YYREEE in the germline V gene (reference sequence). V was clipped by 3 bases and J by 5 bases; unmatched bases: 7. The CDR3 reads CASSSRLAGGWETQYF. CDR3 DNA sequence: TGTGCCAGCAGCTCCCGACTAGCGGGAGGCTGGGAGACCCAGTACTTC. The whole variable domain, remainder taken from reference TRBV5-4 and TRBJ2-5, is ETGVTQSPTHLIKTRGQQVTLRCSSQSGHNTVSWYQQALGQGPQFIFQYYREEENGRGNFPPRFSGLQFPNYSSELNVNALELDDSALYLCASSSRLAGGWETQYFGPGTRLLVL.

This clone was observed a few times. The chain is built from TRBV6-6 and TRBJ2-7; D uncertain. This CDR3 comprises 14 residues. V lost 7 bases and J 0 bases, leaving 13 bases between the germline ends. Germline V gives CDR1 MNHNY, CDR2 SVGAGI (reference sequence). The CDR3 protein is CASNPELLSYEQYF. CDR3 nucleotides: TGTGCCAGCAATCCAGAACTACTCTCCTACGAGCAGTACTTC.

The CDR3 DNA sequence: TGTGCCAGCAGCTTAGCCCAGGGGGCGCAATACGAGCAGTACTTC. It translates to CASSLAQGAQYEQYF. This rearrangement joins TRBV7-2 to TRBJ2-7, with 8 bases identical to TRBD1. The CDR3 is 15 amino acids. Germline V lookup: CDR1 SGHTA, CDR2 FQGNSA. V lost 0 bases to trimming and J lost 4 bases; unmatched junction nucleotides: 5.

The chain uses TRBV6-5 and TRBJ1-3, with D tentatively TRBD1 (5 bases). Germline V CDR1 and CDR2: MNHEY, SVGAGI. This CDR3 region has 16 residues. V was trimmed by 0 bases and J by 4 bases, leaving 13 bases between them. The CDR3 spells CASSYSRGLGGNTIYF. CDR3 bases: TGTGCCAGCAGTTACTCAAGGGGACTGGGGGGAAACACCATATATTTT.

CDR3 DNA sequence: TGTGCCAGCAGTTCGTCCGGGACAGGGCCCTATGGCTACACCTTC. As protein: CASSSSGTGPYGYTF. The chain has TRBV6-5 and TRBJ1-2; 9 bases are shared with TRBD1. The CDR3 consists of 15 residues. Trimming took 4 bases from V and 4 from J; bases not matched to a gene: 7. Looked up from germline, CDR1 is MNHEY and CDR2 is SVGAGI.

The CDR3: CASSPGISYEQYF. For the CDR3, the DNA is TGCGCCAGCAGCCCCGGGATCTCCTACGAGCAGTACTTC. The rearrangement joins TRBV5-1 to TRBJ2-7, with D perhaps TRBD2 (5 bases). Trimming removed 4 bases from V and 0 bases from J, with 8 bases in between. The CDR3 consists of 13 residues. Germline CDR1 and CDR2: SGHRS and YFSETQ.

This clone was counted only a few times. The CDR3 spells CASSYGMRQGDYEQYF. The CDR3 DNA sequence: TGTGCCAGCAGTTACGGCATGCGACAGGGTGATTACGAGCAGTACTTC. V usage is TRBV6-6 and J usage is TRBJ2-7; 7 bases line up with TRBD1. After removal of 2 bases from V and 4 bases from J, the junction contained 11 bases not matched to a gene. This CDR3 comprises 16 residues. Looked up from germline, CDR1 is MNHNY and CDR2 is SVGAGI (reference sequence).

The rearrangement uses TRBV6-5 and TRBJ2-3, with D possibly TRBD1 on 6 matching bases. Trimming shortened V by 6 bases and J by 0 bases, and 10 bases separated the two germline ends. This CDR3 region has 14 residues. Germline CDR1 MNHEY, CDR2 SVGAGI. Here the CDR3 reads CASRQGSSTDTQYF. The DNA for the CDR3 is TGTGCCAGCAGACAGGGCTCTAGCACAGATACGCAGTATTTT.

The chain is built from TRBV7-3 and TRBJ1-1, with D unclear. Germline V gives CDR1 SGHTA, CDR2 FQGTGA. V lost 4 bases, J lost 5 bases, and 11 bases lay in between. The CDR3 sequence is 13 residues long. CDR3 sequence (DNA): TGTGCCAGCAGCTCCTACCGGGGTACTGAAGCTTTCTTT. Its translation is CASSSYRGTEAFF. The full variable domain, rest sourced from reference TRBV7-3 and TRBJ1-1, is GAGVSQTPSNKVTEKGKYVELRCDPISGHTALYWYRQSLGQGPEFLIYFQGTGAADDSGLPNDRFFAVRPEGSVSTLKIQRTERGDSAVYLCASSSYRGTEAFFGQGTRLTVV.

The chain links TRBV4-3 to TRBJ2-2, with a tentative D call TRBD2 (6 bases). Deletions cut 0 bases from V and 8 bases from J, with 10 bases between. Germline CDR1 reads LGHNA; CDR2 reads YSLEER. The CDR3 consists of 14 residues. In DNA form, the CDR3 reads TGCGCCAGCAGCCAAGACCTGGGGGGAGGGGAGCTGTTTTTT. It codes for CASSQDLGGGELFF.

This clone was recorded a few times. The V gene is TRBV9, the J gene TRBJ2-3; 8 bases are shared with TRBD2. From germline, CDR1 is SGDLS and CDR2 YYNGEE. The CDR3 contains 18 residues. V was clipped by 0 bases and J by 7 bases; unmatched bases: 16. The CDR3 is CASSVVGGAAGGRNTQYF. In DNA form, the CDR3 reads TGTGCCAGCAGCGTAGTTGGGGGGGCGGCGGGGGGCAGGAATACGCAGTATTTT.

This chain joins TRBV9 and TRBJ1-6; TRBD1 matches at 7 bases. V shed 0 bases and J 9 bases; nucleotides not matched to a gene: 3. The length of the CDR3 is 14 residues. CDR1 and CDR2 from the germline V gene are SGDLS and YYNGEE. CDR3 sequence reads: CASSVDTGASPLHF. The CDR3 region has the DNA TGTGCCAGCAGCGTAGATACAGGGGCTTCACCCCTCCACTTT.

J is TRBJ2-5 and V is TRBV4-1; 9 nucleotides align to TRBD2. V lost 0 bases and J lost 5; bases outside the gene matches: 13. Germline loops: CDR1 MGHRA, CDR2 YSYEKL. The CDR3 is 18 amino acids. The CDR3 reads CASSQEGRASGAEETQYF. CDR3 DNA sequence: TGCGCCAGCAGCCAAGAGGGCCGGGCTAGCGGGGCCGAGGAGACCCAGTACTTC.

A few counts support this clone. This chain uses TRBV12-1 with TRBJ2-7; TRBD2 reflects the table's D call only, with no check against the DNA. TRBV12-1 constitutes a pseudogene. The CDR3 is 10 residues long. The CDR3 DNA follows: TGTGCCAGCAGCCTTCGCGAGCAGTACTTC. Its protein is CASSLREQYF.

The CDR3 DNA is TGTGCCAGCAGCCAACACTTCCGCGCGGGAGTTTTTTACAATGAGCAGTTCTTC. Translated, it gives CASSQHFRAGVFYNEQFF. This chain uses TRBV7-9 with TRBJ2-1; 7 nucleotides agree with TRBD2. Germline V gene sequence: CDR1 SEHNR, CDR2 FQNEAQ (reference sequence). This CDR3 region has 18 residues. V was clipped by 5 bases and J by 4 bases; unmatched bases: 17.

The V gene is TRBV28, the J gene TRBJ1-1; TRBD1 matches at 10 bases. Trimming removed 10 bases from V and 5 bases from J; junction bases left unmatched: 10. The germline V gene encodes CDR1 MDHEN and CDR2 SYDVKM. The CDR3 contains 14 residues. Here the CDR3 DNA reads TGTGCCACTGAACCGGGACAGGGGTGGACTGAAGCTTTCTTT. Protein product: CATEPGQGWTEAFF. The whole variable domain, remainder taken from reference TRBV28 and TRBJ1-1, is DVKVTQSSRYLVKRTGEKVFLECVQDMDHENMFWYRQDPGLGLRLIYFSYDVKMKEKGDIPEGYSVSREKKERFSLILESASTNQTSMYLCATEPGQGWTEAFFGQGTRLTVV.

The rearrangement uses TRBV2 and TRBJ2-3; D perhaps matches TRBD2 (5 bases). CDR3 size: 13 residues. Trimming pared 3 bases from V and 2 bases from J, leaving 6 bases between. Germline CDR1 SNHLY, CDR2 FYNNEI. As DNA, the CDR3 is TGTGCCAGCAGTGATCGGGACACAGATACGCAGTATTTT. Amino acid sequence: CASSDRDTDTQYF. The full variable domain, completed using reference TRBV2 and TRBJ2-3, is EPEVTQTPSHQVTQMGQEVILRCVPISNHLYFYWYRQILGQKVEFLVSFYNNEISEKSEIFDDQFSVERPDGSNFTLKIRSTKLEDSAMYFCASSDRDTDTQYFGPGTRLTVL.

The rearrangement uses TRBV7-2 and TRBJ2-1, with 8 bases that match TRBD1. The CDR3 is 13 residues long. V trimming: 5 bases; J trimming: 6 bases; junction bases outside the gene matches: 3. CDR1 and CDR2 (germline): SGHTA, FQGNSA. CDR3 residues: CASSTGQGNEQFF. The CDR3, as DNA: TGTGCCAGCAGCACTGGACAGGGCAATGAGCAGTTCTTC.